These 24 T cell receptor beta chains originate from one sample sequenced in a study of cytomegalovirus exposure and HLA in healthy donors. The PCR used 60 Vbeta and 13 Jbeta primers. The assay was immunoSEQ multiplex PCR, and TCRdb's table has in-frame clones only and misses some. This table holds 80,000 or so clones, more than 50% found once. Sequencing input: PBMCs. The source of these receptors is a male donor in good health and CMV-seropositive.

V is TRBV5-8 and J is TRBJ1-4; TRBD1 might be the D (5 bases). From germline, CDR1 is SGHTS and CDR2 YDEGEE. The V gene lost 1 base and the J gene lost 4 bases, with 11 bases spanning the gap. This CDR3 has 15 amino acids. CDR3 amino acids: CASSLRWQGNEKLFF. DNA for the CDR3: TGTGCCAGCAGCTTGAGGTGGCAGGGTAATGAAAAACTGTTTTTT.

The chain combines TRBV6-5 with TRBJ2-2, with TRBD2 matching over 7 bases. CDR3 length: 16 residues. Germline V gives CDR1 MNHEY, CDR2 SVGAGI. Trimming removed 0 bases from V and 4 bases from J; junction bases left unmatched: 5. The CDR3 DNA reads as TGTGCCAGCAGTTACTCTCCGCCTAGCGGCACCGGGGAGCTGTTTTTT. Protein: CASSYSPPSGTGELFF.

The V call is TRBV7-8, the J call TRBJ2-5; 9 nucleotides match TRBD2. The CDR3 runs 15 residues. Germline CDR1 is SGHVS and CDR2 is FQNEAQ. V gave up 5 bases and J gave up 7 bases; unmatched junction bases: 11. For the CDR3, the DNA is TGTGCCAGCAGCCCAGCGCGGGGGGGCGAGGTGACCCAGTACTTC. This sequence encodes CASSPARGGEVTQYF.

This clone was detected only a few times. The gene calls are TRBV19 and TRBJ1-1; 8 bases match TRBD1. CDR3 size: 13 residues. With 7 bases clipped from V and 3 bases from J, the junction kept 4 bases outside the gene matches. Germline lookup yields CDR1 LNHDA and CDR2 SQIVND (reference sequence). The CDR3 spells CASKNRGDTEAFF. The CDR3 bases are TGTGCCAGTAAAAACAGGGGGGACACTGAAGCTTTCTTT.

The chain is built from TRBV6-5 and TRBJ1-3; 10 positions match TRBD1. CDR1 and CDR2 from the germline V gene are MNHEY and SVGAGI. The CDR3 covers 16 residues. V was clipped by 2 bases and J by 2 bases; unmatched bases: 3. The CDR3 nucleotides are TGTGCCAGCAGTTACGGACAGGGGGGTACTGGAAACACCATATATTTT. Encoded protein: CASSYGQGGTGNTIYF.

There are a few counts of this clone. The chain carries TRBV28 and TRBJ2-7, with D tentatively TRBD2 (6 bases). V was shortened by 2 bases and J by 3 bases, with 14 bases between the two germline ends. This CDR3 is built from 15 residues. Per the germline V gene, CDR1 is MDHEN and CDR2 is SYDVKM. The DNA of the CDR3 is TGTGCCAGCAGTTTAAATGGAGGGGCCCGCTACGAGCAGTACTTC. It translates to CASSLNGGARYEQYF.

This clone turned up a few times. The chain couples TRBV29-1 to TRBJ2-3; 7 bases line up with TRBD1. Germline V gene data show CDR1 as SQVTM and CDR2 as ANQGSEA. Trimming at V came to 5 bases and at J to 4 bases, leaving 3 bases not matched to a gene. The CDR3 spans 12 residues. The CDR3 is CSVPTGSDTQYF. The DNA of the CDR3 is TGCAGCGTTCCGACAGGGTCAGATACGCAGTATTTT.

The J gene is TRBJ2-7, the V gene TRBV5-1; the D gene is possibly TRBD2 (6 bases). V lost 0 bases and J lost 0, with 16 bases in between. The CDR3 is 17 residues long. Per germline, CDR1 SGHRS and CDR2 YFSETQ. Written as DNA, the CDR3 is TGCGCCAGCAGCTTGGGTCAAGGAGGGACCTACTCCTACGAGCAGTACTTC. Translated: CASSLGQGGTYSYEQYF. Full variable domain (rest looked up from reference TRBV5-1 and TRBJ2-7): KAGVTQTPRYLIKTRGQQVTLSCSPISGHRSVSWYQQTPGQGLQFLFEYFSETQRNKGNFPGRFSGRQFSNSRSEMNVSTLELGDSALYLCASSLGQGGTYSYEQYFGPGTRLTVT.

For the CDR3, the DNA is TGTGCCAGCTTCGGCGGGGTCCGACAGCCCTACGAGCAGTACTTC. Translated: CASFGGVRQPYEQYF. The V call is TRBV5-6, the J call TRBJ2-7, with D perhaps matching TRBD2 (6 bases). Germline V gene sequence: CDR1 SGHDT, CDR2 YYEEEE. The CDR3 is 15 residues long. V lost 7 bases, J lost 2 bases, and 19 bases lay in between.

The chain has TRBV7-9 and TRBJ2-1; D ambiguous. CDR1 and CDR2 from the germline V gene are SEHNR and FQNEAQ (reference sequence). V lost 3 bases, J lost 0 bases, and 12 bases lay in between. CDR3 size: 16 residues. The CDR3 nucleotides read TGTGCCAGCAGCTTCCCACTAAGGAGCTCCTACAATGAGCAGTTCTTC. Its translation is CASSFPLRSSYNEQFF. Combining the CDR3 with reference TRBV7-9 and TRBJ2-1 gives the whole variable domain DTGVSQNPRHKITKRGQNVTFRCDPISEHNRLYWYRQTLGQGPEFLTYFQNEAQLEKSRLLSDRFSAERPKGSFSTLEIQRTEQGDSAMYLCASSFPLRSSYNEQFFGPGTRLTVL.

The chain combines TRBV7-8 with TRBJ1-1; D unclear. This CDR3 is built from 14 residues. Per germline, CDR1 SGHVS and CDR2 FQNEAQ. The germline V and J ends were trimmed by 4 bases and 3 bases, with 12 bases remaining between them. The CDR3 loop is CASSSKSGDTEAFF. The CDR3 bases are TGTGCCAGCAGCTCAAAGTCCGGGGACACTGAAGCTTTCTTT.

This clone was seen a handful of times. Different DNA sequences within this sample yield the same CDR3. The J gene is TRBJ1-5, the V gene TRBV28, with TRBD1 matching over 9 bases. Germline V gives CDR1 MDHEN, CDR2 SYDVKM. CDR3 length: 15 residues. V gave up 3 bases and J gave up 2 bases; unmatched junction bases: 2. The CDR3 protein is CASSLGQGGNQPQHF. The CDR3 DNA is TGTGCCAGCAGTTTGGGACAGGGAGGCAATCAGCCCCAGCATTTT.

This clone was seen a handful of times. The DNA of the CDR3 is TGTGCCAGCAGCTCGACAGTCAGGGGAAAAGATACGCAGTATTTT. This codes for CASSSTVRGKDTQYF. V is TRBV7-2 and J is TRBJ2-3; D possibly corresponds to TRBD1 (6 bases). Deletions cut 4 bases from V and 5 bases from J, with 16 bases between. Germline V gives CDR1 SGHTA, CDR2 FQGNSA. The CDR3 loop spans 15 amino acids.

The chain couples TRBV19 to TRBJ2-2; 11 bases agree with TRBD2. Unmatched junction bases numbered 9, after V lost 0 bases and J lost 0 bases. Germline CDR1 reads LNHDA; CDR2 reads SQIVND (reference sequence). The CDR3 covers 20 residues. The CDR3 protein is CASSIDRGASGRTNTGELFF. In DNA, the CDR3 is TGTGCCAGTAGTATAGATCGGGGGGCTAGCGGGAGGACGAACACCGGGGAGCTGTTTTTT.

V gene TRBV6-5 combines with J gene TRBJ1-2; D is perhaps TRBD1 (6 bases). The germline V gene encodes CDR1 MNHEY and CDR2 SVGAGI. Trimming pared 10 bases from V and 1 base from J, leaving 16 bases between. This CDR3 is 14 amino acids long. Here the CDR3 reads CATASQGYNYGYTF. The CDR3, as DNA: TGTGCCACCGCCTCCCAGGGGTATAACTATGGCTACACCTTC.

This rearrangement joins TRBV28 to TRBJ1-1; D gene ambiguous. Germline V gene data show CDR1 as MDHEN and CDR2 as SYDVKM. The ends were cut back, 7 bases at V and 10 bases at J, with 19 bases in the middle. CDR3 length equals 13 residues. CDR3 nucleotide sequence: TGTGCCAGCAACTCTCAAGGAGGTGTAGGAGCTTTCTTT. This sequence encodes CASNSQGGVGAFF.

The chain couples TRBV6-4 to TRBJ2-2, with 9 bases identical to TRBD2. V lost 6 bases and J lost 4; bases outside the gene matches: 6. The CDR3 covers 15 residues. Per the germline V gene, CDR1 is MRHNA and CDR2 is SNTAGT. The CDR3 sequence: CASRESGGPTGELFF. The DNA for the CDR3 is TGTGCCAGCAGGGAGAGCGGGGGGCCCACCGGGGAGCTGTTTTTT.

This clone came up a few times. The chain joins TRBV6-4 to TRBJ1-5, with 9 positions matching TRBD1. Trimming at V came to 6 bases and at J to 1 base, leaving 16 bases not matched to a gene. Germline assignment: CDR1 MRHNA and CDR2 SNTAGT. The length of the CDR3 is 19 residues. The DNA for the CDR3 is TGTGCCAGCAGGACTAGACAAATTGTACAGGGGGCAAGCAATCAGCCCCAGCATTTT. Its translation is CASRTRQIVQGASNQPQHF.

The chain joins TRBV6-1 to TRBJ2-3; 10 bases agree with TRBD1. V shed 3 bases and J 4 bases; nucleotides not matched to a gene: 4. In germline, CDR1 is MNHNS, CDR2 SASEGT. The CDR3 consists of 15 residues. CDR3: CASSDRGQGADTQYF. The CDR3 DNA follows: TGTGCCAGCAGTGATCGCGGACAGGGGGCAGATACGCAGTATTTT.

This chain connects TRBV4-1 to TRBJ2-7; the D is unclear. Germline V lookup: CDR1 MGHRA, CDR2 YSYEKL. V was clipped by 0 bases and J by 6 bases, with 9 bases between them. This CDR3 contains 13 residues. This CDR3 is CASSQEGSPEQYF. The CDR3, as DNA: TGCGCCAGCAGCCAAGAGGGCAGCCCCGAGCAGTACTTC.

This clone was counted a few times. V and J are TRBV11-3 and TRBJ2-7; 7 bases map to TRBD2. The CDR3 is made up of 15 amino acids. Germline trimming cut 2 bases from V and 0 bases from J; bases unmatched to any gene: 4. Per the germline V gene, CDR1 is SGHNT and CDR2 is YENEEA. The CDR3 DNA is TGTGCCAGCAGCTTAAACGCGGGAGTCTCCTACGAGCAGTACTTC. It specifies CASSLNAGVSYEQYF.

This clone showed up just once. The CDR3 coding sequence is TGTGCCAGCACCACCGGACAGGGAGAGACCCAGTACTTC. Translation: CASTTGQGETQYF. The chain employs TRBV27 and TRBJ2-5; 8 nucleotides match TRBD1. V dropped 7 bases and J dropped 4; count of bases not matched to a gene: 5. Germline CDR1 MNHEY, CDR2 SMNVEV (reference sequence). The CDR3 consists of 13 residues.

V is TRBV9 and J is TRBJ1-1; TRBD1 is a possible D gene (5 bases). V lost 0 bases, J lost 4 bases, and 13 bases lay in between. Germline V gene sequence: CDR1 SGDLS, CDR2 YYNGEE. The CDR3 runs 15 residues. The DNA for the CDR3 is TGTGCCAGCAGCGTAGCTGGGCGGGGGGTCACTGAAGCTTTCTTT. The encoded protein is CASSVAGRGVTEAFF.

The chain recombines TRBV7-8 with TRBJ2-5, with TRBD1 as a possible D gene (6 bases). The end of the DNA is better explained by TRBJ2-7, so the J call may be wrong. CDR3 size: 14 residues. Germline CDR1 reads SGHVS; CDR2 reads FQNEAQ. The CDR3 DNA reads TGTGCCAGCAGCCACCGGTGGGGGCGCGACGAGCAGTACTTC. Its translation: CASSHRWGRDEQYF.